The sequence of this T cell receptor beta chain was determined in a study of T cell responses to AZD1222 COVID-19 vaccine. Measured with immunoSEQ multiplex PCR; TCRdb has only the in-frame clones, and not every one. The data contain over 130,000 clones, about 92% of them singletons. The CDR3 runs to 11 residues. Germline-derived CDR1 and CDR2 are MNHEY and SVGAGI. Between the trimmed V and J ends, which lost 5 bases and 3 bases, there was a span of 5 bases. The receptor was derived from an adult who received the AZD1222 COVID-19 vaccine. This chain connects TRBV6-5 to TRBJ2-7; D is unclear. This specimen consisted of peripheral blood, obtained 28 days after the second AZD1222 dose. The CDR3 DNA sequence: TGTGCCAGCAGTCCCTTCTACGAGCAGTACTTC. Residues: CASSPFYEQYF.